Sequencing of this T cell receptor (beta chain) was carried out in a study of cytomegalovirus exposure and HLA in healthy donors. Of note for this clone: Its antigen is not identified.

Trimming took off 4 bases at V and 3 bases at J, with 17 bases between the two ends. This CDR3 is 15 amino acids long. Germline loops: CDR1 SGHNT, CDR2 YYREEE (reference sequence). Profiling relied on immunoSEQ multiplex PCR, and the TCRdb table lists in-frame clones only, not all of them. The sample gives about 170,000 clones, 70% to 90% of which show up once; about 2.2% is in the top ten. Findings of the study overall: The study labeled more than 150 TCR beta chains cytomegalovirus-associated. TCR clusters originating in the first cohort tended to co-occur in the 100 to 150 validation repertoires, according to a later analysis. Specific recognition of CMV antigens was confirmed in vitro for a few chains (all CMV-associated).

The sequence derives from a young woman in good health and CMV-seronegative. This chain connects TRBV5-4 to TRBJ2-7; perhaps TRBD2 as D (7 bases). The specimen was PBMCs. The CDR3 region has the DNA TGTGCCAGCAGCGGAGGGGGGGGGCCGAGCTACGAGCAGTACTTC. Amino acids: CASSGGGGPSYEQYF.